A selection of T cell receptor beta chains follows, all from one sample in a study of blood T cell repertoires in COVID-19. Repertoires were generated with immunoSEQ multiplex PCR, while TCRdb's copy carries only in-frame clones and drops some. The sample holds 70,000 to 90,000 clones, around nine tenths seen once. The sample comprised peripheral blood. These receptors all stem from a man in his sixties with acute or convalescent COVID-19. Each CDR3 is given with its conserved first and last residue. The D gene is left open where the match is weak. Rows give clone size only sometimes, using once, few, many, or a class for an expanded clone.

TGTGCCAGCAGTGAAAGATTGAGTTCCATGAGCCGAAGAGCCAAAAACATTCAGTACTTC | CASSERLSSMSRRAKNIQYF | . | TRBJ2-4 | TRBV2 | .
TGTGCCAGCAGTGATTGGGGACAGGGGGCTGGTGGCACTGAAGCTTTCTTT | CASSDWGQGAGGTEAFF | TRBD1 | TRBJ1-1 | TRBV2 | few
TGTGCCAGCAGCCTAGGACAGGGCGGAGGTGTGAGGGCTTTCTTT | CASSLGQGGGVRAFF | TRBD1 | TRBJ1-1 | TRBV5-6 | .
TGTGCCAGCAGCTATACCACAGGGGGCACTGAAGCTTTCTTT | CASSYTTGGTEAFF | TRBD1 | TRBJ1-1 | TRBV7-6 | .
TGTGCCAGCAGTTTCGGTGCCACGCGTGGCTACACCTTC | CASSFGATRGYTF | . | TRBJ1-2 | TRBV12-3/TRBV12-4 | .
TGTGCCAGCAGAAGCTTGAGCGGGGGGACTGAAGAGACCCAGTACTTC | CASRSLSGGTEETQYF | TRBD2 | TRBJ2-5 | TRBV11-2 | .
TGTGCCAGCAGTTTCGGCGGAACGGCTTTCTTT | CASSFGGTAFF | . | TRBJ1-1 | TRBV12-3/TRBV12-4 | .
TGTGCCAGCAGTTTAATAGGGGGCAGGGCTGAAGCTTTCTTT | CASSLIGGRAEAFF | TRBD1 | TRBJ1-1 | TRBV27 | .
TGTGCCAGCAGCCATTTCACCGGGACTAGCCCCGAGGAGCAGTTCTTC | CASSHFTGTSPEEQFF | TRBD2 | TRBJ2-1 | TRBV3-1/TRBV3-2 | .
TGCGCCAGCAGCCAAGAGGCAGGGAATAACTATGGCTACACCTTC | CASSQEAGNNYGYTF | . | TRBJ1-2 | TRBV4-3 | .
TGTGCCAGCAGCTTAAACCCAGGGGGAAAGGATGGCTACACCTTC | CASSLNPGGKDGYTF | TRBD1 | TRBJ1-2 | TRBV7-9 | .
TGTGCCAGCTACGTGGCGGGGTCGAACACCGGGGAGCTGTTTTTT | CASYVAGSNTGELFF | . | TRBJ2-2 | TRBV7-9 | .
TGTGCCAGTAAAAACCGGGATACGCAGTATTTT | CASKNRDTQYF | . | TRBJ2-3 | TRBV19 | .
TGTGCCAGCAGCTTGGGGACAGAGGGGCGCGTATTGCAGCCCCAGCATTTT | CASSLGTEGRVLQPQHF | . | TRBJ1-5 | TRBV5-5 | .
TGCAGCGTTGAAGATTGGCCCCCCGCCTATGGCTACACCTTC | CSVEDWPPAYGYTF | . | TRBJ1-2 | TRBV29-1 | .
TGCGCCAGCAGCACCATTCCCCCCGGACGGGGATCTGGGGCCAACGTCCTGACTTTC | CASSTIPPGRGSGANVLTF | . | TRBJ2-6 | TRBV5-1 | .
TGTGCCAGCAACGACAGGGGGCTCGACATTCAGTACTTC | CASNDRGLDIQYF | TRBD1 | TRBJ2-4 | TRBV6-6 | .
TGTGCCAGCAGCGAACGGGAGGAGCAGTACTTC | CASSEREEQYF | . | TRBJ2-7 | TRBV11-1 | .
TGTGCCAGCAGCCCGCGAGGGACTTACAATGAGCAGTTCTTC | CASSPRGTYNEQFF | . | TRBJ2-1 | TRBV13 | few
TGTGCCAGCAGTGGACTAGGGTCTACGCATGAGCAGTTCTTC | CASSGLGSTHEQFF | . | TRBJ2-1 | TRBV2 | few
TGTGCCAGCAGTTTGCGGGGGACCTCCTACGAGCAGTACTTC | CASSLRGTSYEQYF | TRBD2 | TRBJ2-7 | TRBV28 | .
TGTGCCAGCCACGGAGGGAACTATGGCTACACCTTC | CASHGGNYGYTF | . | TRBJ1-2 | TRBV6-5 | .
TGCAGCGTTGTGTCCGGGGGACAGGTCTATGGCTACACCTTC | CSVVSGGQVYGYTF | TRBD1 | TRBJ1-2 | TRBV29-1 | .
TGTGCCATCAGGGGACTGAACACAGATACGCAGTATTTT | CAIRGLNTDTQYF | . | TRBJ2-3 | TRBV10-3 | .
TGTGCCAGCTCACCAATACCAGGGTCTGGAAACACCATATATTTT | CASSPIPGSGNTIYF | . | TRBJ1-3 | TRBV18 | .
TGTGCCAGCAGCTTGTCTAGCGGAAGGACGAATGAGCAGTTCTTC | CASSLSSGRTNEQFF | TRBD2 | TRBJ2-1 | TRBV5-4 | few
TGTGCCAGCAGCCTAATTGGGGACAGGTTGGGGGCTTTCTTT | CASSLIGDRLGAFF | TRBD1 | TRBJ1-1 | TRBV11-2 | .
TGTGCCTGGAGTTGGCGGACAGAAGATGGCTACACCTTC | CAWSWRTEDGYTF | . | TRBJ1-2 | TRBV30 | .
TGTGCCACGAAGACAGCAACTAATGAAAAACTGTTTTTT | CATKTATNEKLFF | . | TRBJ1-4 | TRBV10-3 | once
TGTGCCTGGAGTAGCAGGGGCGGGAACACTGAAGCTTTCTTT | CAWSSRGGNTEAFF | . | TRBJ1-1 | TRBV30 | few
TGTGCCAGCAGTTTAAGGGGGACAGCCGCTGGGGCAGTTTATGGCTACACCTTC | CASSLRGTAAGAVYGYTF | TRBD1 | TRBJ1-2 | TRBV27 | .
TGTGCCAGCAGCTTGGTTGGGACAGGGAGTGGCTACACCTTC | CASSLVGTGSGYTF | TRBD1 | TRBJ1-2 | TRBV5-8 | once
TGTGCCAGCTCACCACAGGGAGCAGGGGTCACTGAAGCTTTCTTT | CASSPQGAGVTEAFF | . | TRBJ1-1 | TRBV18 | .
TGTGCCAGCAGTGCAGAGAGGGTAGGAAATCAGCCCCAGCATTTT | CASSAERVGNQPQHF | . | TRBJ1-5 | TRBV2 | .
TGCAGTGCTGCAGGTAGGGGAGAGCAGTACTTC | CSAAGRGEQYF | . | TRBJ2-7 | TRBV20-1 | .
TGTGCCAGCAGCTCACTCGGGGGGCTAGGGGAGCAGTACTTC | CASSSLGGLGEQYF | . | TRBJ2-7 | TRBV7-2 | .
TGTGCCAGCAGCTTGGCCCGGACAGGGGGCCCAGAGACCCAGTACTTC | CASSLARTGGPETQYF | TRBD1 | TRBJ2-5 | TRBV5-6 | few
TGCAGTGCTAGTTTTACTCGAGGCACTGAAGCTTTCTTT | CSASFTRGTEAFF | . | TRBJ1-1 | TRBV20-1 | .
TGTGCCAGCAGCTTAGCGCGGGTGAACACTGAAGCTTTCTTT | CASSLARVNTEAFF | . | TRBJ1-1 | TRBV7-8 | .
TGTGCCAGCAGCCAAGTGAGGGGGACAGGGGTCTATGGCTACACCTTC | CASSQVRGTGVYGYTF | TRBD1 | TRBJ1-2 | TRBV14 | few
TGTGCCAGCAGCCAAAGCCCCAATAGCAATCAGCCCCAGCATTTT | CASSQSPNSNQPQHF | . | TRBJ1-5 | TRBV3-1/TRBV3-2 | .
TGTGCCAGCAGCGTTAGGACAGGGAGTGAGCAGTTCTTC | CASSVRTGSEQFF | TRBD1 | TRBJ2-1 | TRBV9 | .
TGTGCCTGGAGCCCCGGGACAGGGAGCAATCAGCCCCAGCATTTT | CAWSPGTGSNQPQHF | TRBD1 | TRBJ1-5 | TRBV30 | .
TGTGCCAGCCAGAGCCAGGGCTCCTACGAGCAGTACTTC | CASQSQGSYEQYF | . | TRBJ2-7 | TRBV6-5 | .
TGCGCCAGCAGCCAAGAGTGGGATCCGGCGGGGGTGTACTTC | CASSQEWDPAGVYF | TRBD2 | TRBJ2-7 | TRBV4-3 | .